Shown below are 24 T cell receptor beta chains from a single sample sequenced in a study of CD8 T cells in ankylosing spondylitis (dated by TCRdb to the late 2010s). Overall results and qualifications from the work: Blood from ankylosing spondylitis patients appeared to be characterized by a TCR beta motif made up of eight highly homologous amino acid variants.

No antigen is known for these receptors. The receptor library was made with 5' RACE. Sequencing took place on an Illumina HiSeq 2500. TCRdb reran the public reads through fastp at Q25 and MiXCR, keeping productive beta chains. All rows with the same CDR3 protein become a single entry with the most common DNA and genes. This sample gives fewer than 450,000 distinct CDR3 sequences in total; 15% to 20% of them show up just once. Approximately 0.97% of the sample is taken by the ten largest. Material: blood, either unsorted or a sorted T cell fraction (not recorded which). The origin of the receptors is a male donor with ankylosing spondylitis.

This clonotype appeared a few times. The chain is built from TRBV6-6 and TRBJ1-5, with 9 nucleotides matching TRBD1. V trimming: 10 bases; J trimming: 6 bases; junction bases outside the gene matches: 7. The V gene's germline CDR1 is MNHNY and CDR2 SVGAGI (reference sequence). CDR3 length: 13 amino acids. The CDR3 spells CATQGAMVQPQHF. In nucleotides, the CDR3 is TGTGCCACACAGGGGGCTATGGTTCAGCCCCAGCATTTT.

This clonotype was detected only a few times. This chain links TRBV12-3 or TRBV12-4 with TRBJ2-3; D ambiguous. Trimming shortened V by 3 bases and J by 2 bases, and 12 bases separated the two germline ends. CDR3 size: 15 residues. The CDR3 reads CASSLIGRTTDTQYF. The CDR3 coding sequence is TGTGCCAGCAGTTTGATCGGCAGAACCACAGATACGCAGTATTTT.

This clonotype was counted a few times. This rearrangement joins TRBV6-5 to TRBJ1-1, with unresolved D. The germline gives CDR1 MNHEY, CDR2 SVGAGI. The germline V and J ends were trimmed by 0 bases and 1 base, with 15 bases remaining between them. The CDR3 runs to 17 residues. The CDR3 coding sequence is TGTGCCAGCAGTTACTCCATCGAGTCGCGGGGGAACACTGAAGCTTTCTTT. Residues: CASSYSIESRGNTEAFF.

This chain links TRBV27 with TRBJ1-5; D not resolved. The V gene's germline CDR1 is MNHEY and CDR2 SMNVEV (reference sequence). This CDR3 has 14 amino acids. V was trimmed by 1 base and J by 5 bases, leaving 9 bases between them. Here the CDR3 reads CASSLFGVDQPQHF. The CDR3, as DNA: TGTGCCAGCAGTTTATTTGGAGTAGATCAGCCCCAGCATTTT.

This sequence joins TRBV11-1 and TRBJ1-1; tentative D call: TRBD1 (5 bases). CDR1 and CDR2 (germline): SGHAT, FQDESV (reference sequence). Trimming cost V 5 bases and J 4 bases, with 23 bases left between them. The CDR3 totals 17 residues. The CDR3 DNA reads as TGTGCCAGCAGCGCAGGGCTCGGGTCGATTACCGCCACTGAAGCTTTCTTT. Its translation is CASSAGLGSITATEAFF.

A few counts support this clonotype. The J gene is TRBJ1-1, the V gene TRBV6-1, with TRBD1 identical over 9 bases. Germline V lookup: CDR1 MNHNS, CDR2 SASEGT. The CDR3 extends over 15 amino acids. With V trimmed by 6 bases and J by 4 bases, 9 bases remained unmatched. CDR3 residues: CASSPPDRGVTEAFF. CDR3 DNA: TGTGCCAGCAGCCCACCCGACAGGGGGGTCACTGAAGCTTTCTTT.

This rearrangement joins TRBV7-9 to TRBJ1-6; TRBD1 might be the D (6 bases). Germline lookup yields CDR1 SEHNR and CDR2 FQNEAQ (reference sequence). The length of the CDR3 is 15 residues. With 4 bases removed from V and 3 bases from J, the gap between germline ends came to 10 bases. The CDR3 nucleotides read TGTGCCAGCAGCTACGACAGGAGCTATAATTCACCCCTCCACTTT. Its protein product is CASSYDRSYNSPLHF.

V is TRBV6-1 and J is TRBJ2-7; D may be TRBD1 (8 bases). The CDR3 has 16 residues. V lost 1 base to trimming and J lost 4 bases, with 17 bases between them. CDR1 is MNHNS and CDR2 is SASEGT in the germline V gene. CDR3 region: CASSEETGGDSYEQYF. The CDR3 DNA follows: TGTGCCAGCAGTGAAGAAACAGGGGGGGATTCGTACGAGCAGTACTTC.

This chain uses TRBV6-1 with TRBJ2-6, with D perhaps TRBD1 or TRBD2 (5 bases each). Germline V CDR1 and CDR2: MNHNS, SASEGT. The CDR3 consists of 15 residues. V was shortened by 6 bases and J by 2 bases, with 11 bases between the two germline ends. The CDR3 DNA is TGTGCCAGCAGCCCAGGGACGGCTGGGGCCAACGTCCTGACTTTC. The encoded protein is CASSPGTAGANVLTF.

The chain carries TRBV19 and TRBJ1-1, with 7 bases fitting TRBD1. Germline values: CDR1 LNHDA, CDR2 SQIVND (reference sequence). The J segment lost 0 bases and the V segment lost 4 bases, leaving 11 bases of the junction unmatched. There are 17 residues in the CDR3. The CDR3 DNA sequence: TGTGCCAGTAGTAGCCGGGACAGAGCTTCGATGAACACTGAAGCTTTCTTT. Amino acids: CASSSRDRASMNTEAFF.

The rearrangement uses TRBV20-1 and TRBJ2-1, with 9 bases lining up with TRBD2. Germline V gives CDR1 DFQATT, CDR2 SNEGSKA (reference sequence). The CDR3 totals 16 residues. Unmatched junction bases numbered 8, after V lost 1 base and J lost 4 bases. The CDR3 loop is CSARAGAGGPYNEQFF. The CDR3 coding sequence is TGCAGTGCTAGAGCTGGGGCGGGAGGGCCATACAATGAGCAGTTCTTC.

The rearrangement joins TRBV6-5 to TRBJ2-3; D unclear. Trimming pared 4 bases from V and 4 bases from J, leaving 9 bases between. CDR1 is MNHEY, CDR2 SVGAGI, per germline. The CDR3 is 13 amino acids. Here the CDR3 reads CASSFTAADTQYF. In DNA, the CDR3 is TGTGCCAGCAGTTTCACGGCTGCAGATACGCAGTATTTT.

This chain connects TRBV28 to TRBJ2-2, with D perhaps being TRBD1 or TRBD2 (5 bases each). The CDR3 has 13 amino acids. In germline, CDR1 is MDHEN, CDR2 SYDVKM. Deletions cut 8 bases from V and 2 bases from J, with 9 bases between. CDR3 residues: CASEGPNTGELFF. The CDR3 region has the DNA TGTGCCAGCGAGGGACCTAACACCGGGGAGCTGTTTTTT. Drawing the rest from reference TRBV28 and TRBJ2-2, the complete variable domain is DVKVTQSSRYLVKRTGEKVFLECVQDMDHENMFWYRQDPGLGLRLIYFSYDVKMKEKGDIPEGYSVSREKKERFSLILESASTNQTSMYLCASEGPNTGELFFGEGSRLTVL.

The chain joins TRBV3-1 to TRBJ2-1; TRBD2 agrees at 8 bases. CDR1 and CDR2 (germline): LGHDT, YNNKEL (reference sequence). The length of the CDR3 is 15 residues. Trimming took 8 bases from V and 7 from J; bases not matched to a gene: 13. The CDR3 loop reads CASGTTASGYNEQFF. CDR3 coding DNA: TGTGCCAGCGGGACTACGGCTAGCGGGTATAATGAGCAGTTCTTC.

This clonotype was observed many times. The chain has TRBV28 and TRBJ2-7, with D maybe TRBD2 (6 bases). This CDR3 is built from 13 residues. In germline, CDR1 is MDHEN, CDR2 SYDVKM. V shed 8 bases and J shed 4 bases, with 15 bases lying between them. CDR3: CASLGGIGYEQYF. The CDR3 DNA reads as TGTGCCAGCCTTGGCGGGATAGGGTACGAGCAGTACTTC.

A few counts support this clonotype. This chain connects TRBV6-2 or TRBV6-3 to TRBJ2-6; 14 positions match TRBD2. Trimming took 2 bases from V and 7 from J; bases not matched to a gene: 13. Germline V lookup: CDR1 MNHEY, CDR2 SVGEGT. The CDR3 is 20 residues long. As DNA, the CDR3 is TGTGCCAGCAGTTACCATGGGACTAGCGGGAGTTGGGGGTACGCCAACGTCCTGACTTTC. Translation gives CASSYHGTSGSWGYANVLTF.

The gene calls are TRBV10-2 and TRBJ2-3; D remains unclear. Trimming left V 3 bases short and J 0 bases short, with 10 bases between. The CDR3 runs to 15 residues. Germline-derived CDR1 and CDR2 are WSHSY and SAAADI. Here the CDR3 reads CASSDRQVSTDTQYF. CDR3 DNA sequence: TGCGCCAGCAGTGACAGGCAGGTTAGCACAGATACGCAGTATTTT.

This chain joins TRBV7-2 and TRBJ1-3; D is unresolved. CDR1 and CDR2 from the germline V gene are SGHTA and FQGNSA. The germline V and J ends were trimmed by 0 bases and 1 base, with 10 bases remaining between them. The CDR3 totals 16 residues. CDR3 protein: CASSLAGRLSGNTIYF. The CDR3 DNA is TGTGCCAGCAGCTTAGCCGGCAGACTTTCTGGAAACACCATATATTTT.

V usage is TRBV6-1 and J usage is TRBJ1-2; D ambiguous. Germline assignment: CDR1 MNHNS and CDR2 SASEGT. The CDR3 length is 13 residues. The ends were cut back, 8 bases at V and 2 bases at J, with 12 bases in the middle. The CDR3 sequence is CASGGVDNYGYTF. Written as DNA, the CDR3 is TGTGCCAGCGGTGGGGTAGACAACTATGGCTACACCTTC.

The chain combines TRBV12-3 or TRBV12-4 with TRBJ2-3, with 13 bases lining up with TRBD2. The V gene end was trimmed by 4 bases and the J gene end by 0 bases; junction bases not matched to a gene: 4. This CDR3 has 17 residues. The CDR3 loop is CASSSGLAGASTDTQYF. CDR3 nucleotide sequence: TGTGCCAGCAGTTCTGGACTAGCGGGAGCTAGCACAGATACGCAGTATTTT.

The chain links TRBV7-3 to TRBJ2-3; TRBD2 matches 7 bases. The CDR3 consists of 17 residues. The trim removed 1 base at V and 7 bases at J, leaving 14 bases unmatched. Germline V gene sequence: CDR1 SGHTA, CDR2 FQGTGA. The CDR3 DNA follows: TGTGCCAGCAGCTTAAGCCCCCCCGGGGGAGGGGAATATACGCAGTATTTT. It codes for CASSLSPPGGGEYTQYF.

This sequence joins TRBV6-5 and TRBJ1-1; D is undetermined. The germline gives CDR1 MNHEY, CDR2 SVGAGI. The V end was cut by 0 bases, the J end by 5 bases, with 16 bases between. The CDR3 contains 16 residues. CDR3 sequence (DNA): TGTGCCAGCAGTTACTCGGGCCGGGGTTGGGGAACTGAAGCTTTCTTT. Protein sequence: CASSYSGRGWGTEAFF.

The rearrangement links TRBV7-8 to TRBJ2-7; 12 positions match TRBD2. Losses at the gene ends were 6 bases for V and 3 bases for J; bases not matched to a gene: 15. This CDR3 is 18 amino acids long. Germline lookup yields CDR1 SGHVS and CDR2 FQNEAQ. CDR3 sequence (DNA): TGTGCCAGCAGTCCGAGGCTCGGACTAGCGGGAACGAGCTACGAGCAGTACTTC. Translation: CASSPRLGLAGTSYEQYF. Complete variable domain (other parts from reference TRBV7-8 and TRBJ2-7): GAGVSQSPRYKVAKRGQDVALRCDPISGHVSLFWYQQALGQGPEFLTYFQNEAQLDKSGLPSDRFFAERPEGSVSTLKIQRTQQEDSAVYLCASSPRLGLAGTSYEQYFGPGTRLTVT.

The chain's CDR3 is CATSTRLAGGPRWNEQYF. The DNA of the CDR3 is TGTGCCACCAGCACCAGACTAGCGGGAGGCCCTCGGTGGAACGAGCAGTACTTC. The chain links TRBV15 to TRBJ2-7, with TRBD2 matching 13 bases. The CDR3 has 18 amino acids. Germline V gives CDR1 LNHNV, CDR2 YYDKDF (reference sequence). Losses at the gene ends were 4 bases for V and 5 bases for J; bases not matched to a gene: 14.